This T cell receptor beta chain was identified during a study of CD4 T cells in relation to SARS-CoV-2 and coronaviruses (dated by TCRdb to the early 2020s). Regarding the complete study: The ViraFEST assay cultured PBMCs with antigen for under 11 days, then sequenced TCR beta CDR3s to find antigen-specific clonal expansions. At the level of individual TCR clonotypes, the study evaluated whether memory CD4+ T cells crossreact between the spike proteins of SARS-CoV-2 and those of common cold coronaviruses. An HIV-1 Nef peptide pool or a culture without peptide was used as the negative reference condition. For other donors in the study, expansion assays were sequenced with a different, Illumina-based TCR-beta assay. The Adaptive Biotechnologies TCR-sequencing kit was used for samples from a few pre-COVID donors and for the naive versus memory experiments, whereas the other data were Illumina-based. Patient-derived lymphoblastoid cell lines were used to map the HLA restriction of shared crossreactive spike epitopes. Study-level results and caveats: Crossreactivity analysis was centred on spike protein, so crossreactivity against other viral proteins was not assessed. The study was limited by small numbers of patients and tested TCRs. No donor contributed both pre-pandemic and post-infection samples, which limited tracing the source of pre-existing responses. Significantly weaker SARS-CoV-2-driven expansion was shown by crossreactive clones than by monoreactive clones, consistent with antigenic imprinting. Roughly 67% of donors had memory CD4+ clonotypes that crossrecognized SARS-CoV-2 and at least one common cold coronavirus spike.

Of note for this clone: Which antigen it targets is not known. Per-base quality was not reported, and no clone a single base away is much larger than it.

Libraries were made using the immunoSEQ multiplex PCR assay. The authors processed their data as follows. During preprocessing, nonproductive sequences were discarded, as were any CDR3s that did not begin with C, did not end with F or W, or were shorter than 7 amino acids. The MANAFEST web app identified antigen-specific clonotypes based on expansion compared with the reference and other culture wells. To be counted as positive, a clone had to show significant expansion compared with the reference culture, at an FDR below 0.05, in 2 of 3 replicate wells. To be called positive, a clone also had to show significant expansion compared with every other tandem well and an odds ratio greater than 5. After three terminal residues were trimmed from each end, CDR3 homology was quantified as pairwise Levenshtein distance using the stringdist R package. TCRdb re-hosts the immuneACCESS table, in-frame sequences only. Its copies lack some clones; in the studies checked, an unresolved V gene accounts for under half of them, and the cause for the rest is not known. The D gene and trimming were derived from the DNA, and the V and J assignments and clone size from that table. This sample gives about 29,000 clones in total; 60% to 85% of them show up just once. The ten largest clones take up 16% of the sample.

From the cysteine through the phenylalanine, the CDR3 covers 14 amino acids. Here the CDR3 DNA is all that survives: 42 bases in frame from base 1. Here V drops 5 bases and J drops 10 bases, and the junction holds 9 bases not matched to any gene. The germline V gene yields SGHRS for CDR1 and YFSETQ for CDR2. CD4+ T cells from unexposed donors were collected before the COVID-19 pandemic (2011-2018). The EasySep CD4+ T cell isolation kit was used to isolate CD4+ T cells once the cultures had run for roughly 9 days. As cell numbers permitted, CD4+ T cells from unexposed donors were tested for reactivity to SARS-CoV-2 S and N and to four common cold coronavirus spike pools. Each well held a few million PBMCs cultured in IMDM containing about 5.3% human AB serum and roughly 9.4 IU/ml IL-2. Half of the culture medium was replaced with fresh IL-2-containing medium on days 3 and 7. Triplicate replicate wells were generally used for each peptide culture condition. Leukapheresis product for the unexposed donors was purchased commercially. Ficoll-Paque PLUS gradient centrifugation was used to isolate PBMCs from either whole blood or leukapheresis product. PBMCs were either cryopreserved at -140 degrees C or used fresh in the expansion assay. The QIAamp Micro DNA Kit was used to extract genomic DNA from the CD4+ T cells.

Sequenced material: CD4+ T cells from PBMCs, cultured in vitro. The sequence joins TRBV5-1 to TRBJ2-1; TRBD2 fits 10 bases in the junction. The source is a human donor in good health. The CDR3: CASSPAGGLEEQFF. The sequence in DNA is TGCGCCAGCAGTCCAGCGGGGGGGCTGGAGGAGCAGTTCTTC.